This TCR beta chain was sequenced during a study of cytomegalovirus exposure and HLA in healthy donors. PCR primers comprised 60 Vbeta and 13 Jbeta primers. The method was immunoSEQ multiplex PCR; TCRdb's version includes in-frame clones alone and lacks a portion of them. The repertoire holds some 190,000 clones, roughly four fifths seen once, with around 3.6% in the top ten. Turning to this clone: What it binds is unknown.

V lost 6 bases and J lost 5; bases outside the gene matches: 7. The CDR3 loop spans 13 amino acids. The germline V gene has CDR1 KGHSH and CDR2 LQKENI. Study-level findings and limits: Further analysis was carried out later, and it showed several of the most significant clusters appearing linked to common viral pathogens. An analysis was carried out later, and it reportedly showed fewer N-insertions in an Asian-associated ancestry cluster than the approximately 700-donor mean. The study labeled under 200 TCR beta chains cytomegalovirus-associated. Within the data, a cluster of highly shared sequence variants was likely a sequencing artifact.

This receptor was identified in a man in his forties or fifties in good health and CMV-seropositive. V and J are TRBV18 and TRBJ2-7; 7 bases fit TRBD2. Sequenced sample: PBMCs. CDR3 in DNA: TGTGCCAGCTCCCGGACTAGTCTCGACGAGCAGTACTTC. Its translation: CASSRTSLDEQYF. The full variable domain, completed using reference TRBV18 and TRBJ2-7, is NAGVMQNPRHLVRRRGQEARLRCSPMKGHSHVYWYRQLPEEGLKFMVYLQKENIIDESGMPKERFSAEFPKEGPSILRIQQVVRGDSAAYFCASSRTSLDEQYFGPGTRLTVT.